This T cell receptor beta chain was obtained from a study of technical replicates of blood from a handful of donors (dated by TCRdb to about 2017). The protocol used for the library was the immunoSEQ multiplex PCR assay. This is the immuneACCESS table as TCRdb keeps it, with only in-frame sequences that have V and J called. A part of the clones is gone; compared with another copy, unresolved V genes explain less than half, and the rest is unexplained. Present in this sample are 100,000 or so clones, approximately 96% of which were seen just once. The ten largest clonotypes hold around 0.23% of the sample. A note on this clone: Its antigen target is currently unknown. Its ends do not fully match the called genes, so a read error is possible.

CDR1 and CDR2 were assigned from the germline V gene as MNHNS and SASEGT. The CDR3, from cysteine to phenylalanine, totals 11 residues. The DNA shown is the 33-base CDR3, in frame from base 1. Source material: T cells isolated from PBMCs. This receptor was identified in a human donor in good health. The chain is encoded by TRBV6-1 joined to TRBJ1-1; the D gene identity is not certain. CDR3 sequence: CASRSAQFRDF. The sequenced DNA: TGTGCCAGCAGGTCTGCGCAATTTCGGGACTTT.